This TCR beta chain originates from a study of T cell changes during pregnancy in multiple sclerosis. The CDR3 runs 12 residues. Trimming cost V 7 bases and J 7 bases; bases outside gene matches: 9. Per the germline V gene, CDR1 is GTSNPN and CDR2 is SVGIG (reference sequence). The data were produced by immunoSEQ multiplex PCR, yet TCRdb's version contains in-frame clones alone and is incomplete. The sample consists of around 56,000 clones, roughly nine tenths of them appearing once. The material was peripheral blood, obtained in the third trimester of pregnancy. The gene calls are TRBV30 and TRBJ1-2; 7 bases agree with TRBD1. The receptor was isolated from a female donor in good health, enrolled as a control in a pregnancy study. Here the CDR3 reads CASKQGPGGYTF. The CDR3 DNA follows: TGTGCCTCGAAACAGGGGCCGGGTGGCTACACCTTC.